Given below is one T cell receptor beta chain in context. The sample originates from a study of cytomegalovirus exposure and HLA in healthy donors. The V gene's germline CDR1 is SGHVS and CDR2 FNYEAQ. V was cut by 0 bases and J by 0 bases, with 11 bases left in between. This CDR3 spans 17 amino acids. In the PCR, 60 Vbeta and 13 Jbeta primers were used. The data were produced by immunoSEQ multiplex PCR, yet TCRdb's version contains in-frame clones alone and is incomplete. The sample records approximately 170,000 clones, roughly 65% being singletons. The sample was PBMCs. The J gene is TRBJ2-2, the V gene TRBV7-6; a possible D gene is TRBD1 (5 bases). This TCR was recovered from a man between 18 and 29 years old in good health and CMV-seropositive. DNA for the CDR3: TGTGCCAGCAGCTTAGCGGTAACAGGCGCGAACACCGGGGAGCTGTTTTTT. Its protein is CASSLAVTGANTGELFF.